This TCR beta chain stems from a study of T-cell memory formation after mild COVID-19 (dated by TCRdb to the early 2020s). Background for the entire study: TCR sequence clusters from the two donors were largely donor specific. Longitudinal TCRalpha and TCRbeta repertoire sequencing tracked T-cell clones expanding and contracting after mild COVID-19 in a couple of donors. The cohort comprised two young, previously healthy adult volunteers, one female and one male. What the authors observed across the whole study: SARS-CoV-2 specificity was not confirmed for the second-wave clones peaking on day 37. Clones that contracted from day 15 to 85 showed balanced CD4/CD8 phenotypes, whereas a second wave of clones that expanded from day 15 to 37 leaned towards CD4+. Only a couple of mild cases were covered by the study, and larger cohorts that include severe cases with pre-infection samples were considered necessary. Contracting CD4+ clones appeared mostly in the CM and EM memory subsets, whereas CD8+ clones were enriched in EMRA. The detection of some responding clones in pre-infection memory suggests that pre-existing cross-reactive memory T cells joined the SARS-CoV-2 response.

Ficoll-Paque density gradient centrifugation was the method used to isolate PBMCs. The CDR3 measures 16 amino acids from cysteine to phenylalanine. The kept DNA is CDR3 alone, 48 bases in frame from the first base. From the germline V gene (reference sequence), CDR1 is MNHEY and CDR2 is SMNVEV. The sample was run on an Illumina NovaSeq 6000. cDNA libraries for TCRalpha and TCRbeta were prepared by 5'RACE using constant-segment primers, with sample barcodes and unique molecular identifiers added. Trizol reagent was used to extract RNA from every sample. Amplification of the libraries took two PCR steps, and the second step added a second sample barcode plus Illumina TruSeq adapters. The libraries were sequenced on an Illumina NovaSeq using 2 x 150 bp paired-end reads. For the original study's pipeline: The reads were demultiplexed and collapsed into UMI-guided consensus sequences using migec v1.2.7. With mixcr v2.1.11, UMI consensuses were aligned to TRA and TRB V and J templates and assembled into clonotypes. A clonotype was counted as expanded or contracted only when both edgeR and NoisET called the clonotype significant, with the noise models trained on biological replicates. For edgeR calls, a false discovery rate-adjusted p below 0.01 and a log2 fold-change threshold of 1 were applied. PCA with hierarchical clustering of max-normalized trajectories of the 1000 most abundant clonotypes was used as exploratory dynamics analysis. The CD4 or CD8 phenotype of responding clones was assigned using the separately sequenced CD4+ and CD8+ repertoires. TCRdb took the public reads, trimmed them with fastp at Q25, ran MiXCR for clone calling and kept in-frame beta chains. Each CDR3 protein appears once, grouped with its most common genes and DNA. TCRdb's processing, not the authors' own work, is the source of the V and J calls. This sample has 200,000 to 250,000 distinct CDR3 sequences in its table, and 9.5% of those were observed once. Together, the top ten hold 3.5% of the sample.

Details on this clonotype: This receptor's antigen is unknown. The junction differs from germline at one of its ends, possibly a read error.

The rearrangement joined TRBV27 to TRBJ2-7; a stretch of 7 junction bases matches TRBD1. The clonotype was recovered from a man aged 18-30 years who had mild COVID-19 (a few samples of this study predate the infection). The sample titles of this study are shuffled in the database, so cell type and time point are left out; the donor was told from shared clones. Sample: PBMCs or a T cell subset sorted from them (not recorded which). The base sequence is TGTGCCAGCAGTCCGGATTCCGACAGGGTGTCCTCCGAGCAGTACTTC. It encodes CASSPDSDRVSSEQYF.